Below are 20 T cell receptor beta chains sequenced from a single sample in a study of tumor-infiltrating lymphocytes in localized non-small cell lung cancer. TCRdb's table, derived via immunoSEQ multiplex PCR, lists solely in-frame clones and lacks some. This sample has 13,000 to 15,000 clones; around 70% occur once, and the top ten carry roughly 23%. The source material was uninvolved lung tissue not adjacent to the tumor. These receptors all come from a human donor with non-small cell lung cancer.

V is TRBV14 and J is TRBJ1-5, with D maybe TRBD1 (5 bases). This CDR3 has 19 amino acids. Germline values: CDR1 SGHDN, CDR2 FVKESK. Trimming took off 1 base at V and 4 bases at J, with 23 bases between the two ends. The CDR3 here is CASSQAPPTDLSPNQPQHF. The CDR3 coding sequence is TGTGCCAGCAGCCAAGCCCCACCGACAGACCTTTCCCCTAATCAGCCCCAGCATTTT. Full variable domain (outside the CDR3, taken from reference TRBV14 and TRBJ1-5): EAGVTQFPSHSVIEKGQTVTLRCDPISGHDNLYWYRRVMGKEIKFLLHFVKESKQDESGMPNNRFLAERTGGTYSTLKVQPAELEDSGVYFCASSQAPPTDLSPNQPQHFGDGTRLSIL.

The chain links TRBV2 to TRBJ2-6; tentative D call: TRBD2 (5 bases). Germline V gene lookup returns CDR1 SNHLY and CDR2 FYNNEI. The CDR3 is 13 residues long. The germline V and J ends were trimmed by 9 bases and 2 bases, with 8 bases remaining between them. DNA for the CDR3: TGTGCCAGAAGAGGGACTGGGGCCAACGTCCTGACTTTC. This codes for CARRGTGANVLTF.

The chain uses TRBV7-3 and TRBJ2-1; 7 nucleotides align to TRBD2. Germline CDR1 is SGHTA and CDR2 is FQGTGA. This CDR3 is 14 amino acids long. The trim removed 3 bases at V and 7 bases at J, leaving 6 bases unmatched. The DNA for the CDR3 is TGTGCCAGCAGCTTCACTAGCGCAGGGAATGAGCAGTTCTTC. Translating it yields CASSFTSAGNEQFF.

This clone has just a few counts. This chain links TRBV19 with TRBJ2-3, with D hard to call. Germline V gene lookup returns CDR1 LNHDA and CDR2 SQIVND (reference sequence). CDR3 length: 14 amino acids. V lost 5 bases to trimming and J lost 1 base, with 10 bases between them. In DNA, the CDR3 is TGTGCCAGTAGTCCAGTTTCGGGCACAGATACGCAGTATTTT. It translates to CASSPVSGTDTQYF.

The V gene is TRBV7-9, the J gene TRBJ2-5; D not certain. The CDR3 loop spans 15 amino acids. The V gene's germline CDR1 is SEHNR and CDR2 FQNEAQ (reference sequence). Between the trimmed V and J ends, which lost 4 bases and 5 bases, there was a span of 17 bases. The CDR3 here is CASSSLTPLGETQYF. The CDR3 DNA follows: TGTGCCAGCAGCTCGTTGACACCTTTGGGGGAGACCCAGTACTTC.

The chain joins TRBV15 to TRBJ2-3, with unresolved D. V lost 0 bases to trimming and J lost 8 bases, with 6 bases between them. The CDR3 extends over 12 amino acids. Per germline, CDR1 LNHNV and CDR2 YYDKDF (reference sequence). The DNA of the CDR3 is TGTGCCACCAGCAGAGATCATGCTACGCAGTATTTT. Residues: CATSRDHATQYF.

This clone was found a few times. The V and J genes are TRBV27 and TRBJ2-1; D tentatively reads TRBD1 or TRBD2 (6 bases each). Trimming removed 5 bases from V and 4 bases from J, with 15 bases in between. This CDR3 is built from 15 residues. Germline lookup yields CDR1 MNHEY and CDR2 SMNVEV (reference sequence). As DNA, the CDR3 is TGTGCCAGCAGTCCGGGGGCAGGGAGATACAATGAGCAGTTCTTC. Its translation is CASSPGAGRYNEQFF.

This chain joins TRBV6-5 and TRBJ2-7, with 8 bases matching TRBD2. CDR1 is MNHEY, CDR2 SVGAGI, per germline. The CDR3 runs 14 residues. The V segment lost 5 bases and the J segment 4 bases; nucleotides outside the gene matches: 7. The CDR3 region is CASSSSGTPYEQYF. The CDR3 nucleotides read TGTGCCAGCAGTAGTAGCGGGACCCCTTACGAGCAGTACTTC.

The J gene is TRBJ1-2, the V gene TRBV6-1; the D gene is possibly TRBD1 (5 bases). Trimming took 2 bases from V and 5 from J, leaving 18 bases between them. In germline, CDR1 is MNHNS, CDR2 SASEGT. The CDR3 is made up of 16 amino acids. CDR3 in amino acids: CASSETLSRWGYGYTF. In nucleotides, the CDR3 is TGTGCCAGCAGTGAAACCCTGTCCCGGTGGGGGTATGGCTACACCTTC.

This chain joins TRBV30 and TRBJ2-3, with TRBD1 matching over 8 bases. Trimming took 1 base from V and 1 from J; bases not matched to a gene: 7. The germline CDR1 and CDR2 sequences are GTSNPN and SVGIG (reference sequence). The CDR3 loop spans 16 amino acids. CDR3 coding DNA: TGTGCCTGGAGTGGGGCGGGACAGGACCGCACAGATACGCAGTATTTT. It yields the protein CAWSGAGQDRTDTQYF.

This chain links TRBV6-5 with TRBJ1-1; D call uncertain. This CDR3 contains 15 residues. Trimming removed 6 bases at V and 1 base at J, with 15 bases between. CDR1 is MNHEY, CDR2 SVGAGI, per germline. The CDR3 region is CASSPSRLTNTEAFF. Here the CDR3 DNA reads TGTGCCAGCAGCCCTTCCCGACTCACGAACACTGAAGCTTTCTTT.

The chain has TRBV9 and TRBJ2-5; D possibly corresponds to TRBD1 (6 bases). This CDR3 has 14 amino acids. The germline V gene encodes CDR1 SGDLS and CDR2 YYNGEE. Trimming pared 4 bases from V and 5 bases from J, leaving 15 bases between. The chain's CDR3 is CASSTTSTGETQYF. The CDR3, as DNA: TGTGCCAGCAGCACCACTTCCACAGGGGAGACCCAGTACTTC.

This chain uses TRBV4-1 with TRBJ2-1, with 10 bases identical to TRBD2. The germline CDR1 and CDR2 sequences are MGHRA and YSYEKL. The CDR3 extends over 16 amino acids. V shed 2 bases, J shed 5 bases, and the junction held 6 bases outside the gene matches. CDR3 nucleotides: TGCGCCAGCAGCCAACCCTGGCTAGCGGGAGACAATGAGCAGTTCTTC. Translation gives CASSQPWLAGDNEQFF.

This clone appeared once. The DNA of the CDR3 is TGTGCCTGGAGTGTACGGCGCGAGCAGTACTTC. It encodes CAWSVRREQYF. The rearrangement uses TRBV30 and TRBJ2-7; D is undetermined. Trimming pared 0 bases from V and 6 bases from J, leaving 6 bases between. The CDR3 length is 11 residues. Germline V CDR1 and CDR2: GTSNPN, SVGIG (reference sequence).

This clone was counted only a few times. The chain employs TRBV5-1 and TRBJ2-5; D might be TRBD1 or TRBD2, each matching 5 bases. V shed 7 bases and J shed 5 bases, with 18 bases lying between them. CDR1 SGHRS and CDR2 YFSETQ come from the germline V gene. CDR3 size: 14 residues. This CDR3 reads CASDSGAYGETQYF. In DNA, the CDR3 is TGCGCCAGCGATTCCGGGGCCTACGGGGAGACCCAGTACTTC. The whole variable domain, remainder taken from reference TRBV5-1 and TRBJ2-5, is KAGVTQTPRYLIKTRGQQVTLSCSPISGHRSVSWYQQTPGQGLQFLFEYFSETQRNKGNFPGRFSGRQFSNSRSEMNVSTLELGDSALYLCASDSGAYGETQYFGPGTRLLVL.

V usage is TRBV6-5 and J usage is TRBJ1-2; D gene unclear. CDR1 is MNHEY and CDR2 is SVGAGI in the germline V gene. V was clipped by 6 bases and J by 3 bases, with 14 bases between them. The CDR3 runs 14 residues. The DNA of the CDR3 is TGTGCCAGCAGCCCAATGGCCGGGGACTATGGCTACACCTTC. This gives the protein CASSPMAGDYGYTF.

The CDR3 is CASSTGLAGGRLNEQFF. As DNA, the CDR3 is TGCGCCAGCAGCACGGGACTAGCGGGAGGACGGCTAAATGAGCAGTTCTTC. The rearrangement uses TRBV5-1 and TRBJ2-1; 15 bases map to TRBD2. The CDR3 consists of 17 residues. The V gene end was trimmed by 4 bases and the J gene end by 7 bases; junction bases not matched to a gene: 9. CDR1 is SGHRS, CDR2 YFSETQ, per germline.

The rearrangement joins TRBV19 to TRBJ2-7; D is unclear. CDR3 length: 14 amino acids. V was trimmed by 5 bases and J by 0 bases, leaving 11 bases between them. CDR1 is LNHDA, CDR2 SQIVND, per germline (reference sequence). The CDR3 protein is CASSAFESSYEQYF. CDR3 nucleotides: TGTGCCAGTAGTGCCTTCGAGAGCTCCTACGAGCAGTACTTC.

In this sample, this clone turned up a few times. This chain joins TRBV27 and TRBJ2-7; TRBD1 aligns across 9 bases. The germline CDR1 and CDR2 sequences are MNHEY and SMNVEV (reference sequence). Trimming at V came to 5 bases and at J to 3 bases, leaving 8 bases not matched to a gene. This CDR3 has 15 amino acids. DNA for the CDR3: TGTGCCAGCAGTAGACTCGCGGGACAGGGCTACGAGCAGTACTTC. It translates to CASSRLAGQGYEQYF.

The chain recombines TRBV4-2 with TRBJ1-2; 9 bases align to TRBD1. Per germline, CDR1 LGHNA and CDR2 YNFKEQ. This CDR3 is 16 amino acids long. The V segment lost 6 bases and the J segment 7 bases; nucleotides outside the gene matches: 15. The CDR3 DNA is TGTGCCAGCAGACCTCGACGGACAGGGGAGGATGGTGGCTACACCTTC. Its protein is CASRPRRTGEDGGYTF.